This T cell receptor beta chain comes out of a study of cytomegalovirus exposure and HLA in healthy donors. V was trimmed by 5 bases and J by 1 base, leaving 8 bases between them. The germline gives CDR1 SGHTA, CDR2 FQGTGA. This CDR3 is 13 amino acids long. PCR employed 60 Vbeta and 13 Jbeta primers. Assay used: immunoSEQ multiplex PCR; TCRdb lists only in-frame clones, some missing. This table lists around 52,000 clones. The chain links TRBV7-3 to TRBJ1-1; no clear D. The sequenced material came from PBMCs. This clonotype was sampled from a woman aged 45-60 years in good health and CMV-seropositive. This chain's CDR3 is CASSRESNTEAFF. In DNA, the CDR3 is TGTGCCAGCAGCCGGGAGTCGAACACTGAAGCTTTCTTT.